These 11 T cell receptor beta chains originate from one sample sequenced in a study of identical twins. MiXCR, run by TCRdb on the 5' RACE reads, gives a single entry per CDR3 protein. The sample lists more than 400,000 distinct CDR3 sequences, approximately 14% occurring once. These data also formed part of another study, on yellow fever vaccine responses in identical twins.

Sequences were obtained from CD4+ T cells sorted from blood. These receptors all stem from a young woman in good health.

The genes are TRBV20-1 and TRBJ2-2, with D tentatively TRBD1 (6 bases). The ends were cut back, 6 bases at V and 2 bases at J, with 10 bases in the middle. This CDR3 is built from 13 residues. Per the germline V gene, CDR1 is DFQATT and CDR2 is SNEGSKA (reference sequence). The CDR3 region is CSARTENTGELFF. The CDR3 bases are TGCAGTGCCAGGACAGAAAACACCGGGGAGCTGTTTTTT.

V and J are TRBV13 and TRBJ2-5, with D tentatively TRBD2 (5 bases). V gave up 8 bases and J gave up 5 bases, with 18 bases separating them. Germline V lookup: CDR1 PRHDT, CDR2 FYEKMQ (reference sequence). This CDR3 region has 14 residues. The CDR3 is CASGSERGFETQYF. In DNA form, the CDR3 reads TGTGCCAGCGGATCGGAAAGAGGGTTTGAGACCCAGTACTTC. Filled out from reference TRBV13 and TRBJ2-5, the complete variable domain reads AAGVIQSPRHLIKEKRETATLKCYPIPRHDTVYWYQQGPGQDPQFLISFYEKMQSDKGSIPDRFSAQQFSDYHSELNMSSLELGDSALYFCASGSERGFETQYFGPGTRLLVL.

The V gene is TRBV28, the J gene TRBJ2-3; 11 bases map to TRBD2. Germline V CDR1 and CDR2: MDHEN, SYDVKM. The V gene end was trimmed by 6 bases and the J gene end by 2 bases; junction bases not matched to a gene: 13. The CDR3 has 18 residues. The CDR3 loop is CASSRPSGTSGYTDTQYF. The CDR3 coding sequence is TGTGCCAGCAGCCGACCCTCCGGGACTAGCGGCTACACAGATACGCAGTATTTT.

This clonotype appeared a few times. V and J are TRBV3-1 and TRBJ1-1, with D unclear. Trimming took 4 bases from V and 1 from J, leaving 10 bases between them. Germline V gene sequence: CDR1 LGHDT, CDR2 YNNKEL (reference sequence). This CDR3 comprises 14 residues. For the CDR3, the DNA is TGTGCCAGCAGCCTCCACATCGAGAACACTGAAGCTTTCTTT. Its protein product is CASSLHIENTEAFF.

Only a few counts were recorded for this clonotype. This chain links TRBV5-1 with TRBJ2-1; 10 nucleotides match TRBD2. Per the germline V gene, CDR1 is SGHRS and CDR2 is YFSETQ. V dropped 7 bases and J dropped 5; count of bases not matched to a gene: 3. The CDR3 is made up of 13 amino acids. CDR3 sequence: CASGTSVDNEQFF. CDR3 sequence (DNA): TGCGCCAGCGGGACTAGCGTGGACAATGAGCAGTTCTTC.

The sample holds a few counts of this clonotype. V gene TRBV12-3 or TRBV12-4 combines with J gene TRBJ2-2, with 9 positions matching TRBD1. Germline trimming cut 6 bases from V and 5 bases from J; bases unmatched to any gene: 10. The CDR3 is made up of 16 amino acids. This CDR3 reads CASSRTGVSMTGELFF. The CDR3 DNA reads as TGTGCCAGCAGCCGGACAGGGGTTTCAATGACCGGGGAGCTGTTTTTT.

The CDR3 here is CASKYSDRLNTEAFF. CDR3 DNA sequence: TGTGCCAGCAAATACAGTGACAGGCTGAACACTGAAGCTTTCTTT. This chain uses TRBV6-1 with TRBJ1-1; D may be TRBD1 (6 bases). CDR3 size: 15 residues. Trimming removed 7 bases at V and 0 bases at J, with 15 bases between. The germline CDR1 and CDR2 sequences are MNHNS and SASEGT.

The chain couples TRBV3-1 to TRBJ2-4; D is undetermined. Between the trimmed V and J ends, which lost 4 bases and 4 bases, there was a span of 8 bases. Germline CDR1 reads LGHDT; CDR2 reads YNNKEL (reference sequence). This CDR3 is 13 amino acids long. CDR3 region: CASSPEMKNIQYF. For the CDR3, the DNA is TGTGCCAGCAGCCCAGAGATGAAAAACATTCAGTACTTC. Using reference TRBV3-1 and TRBJ2-4 for the parts outside the CDR3, the full variable domain is DTAVSQTPKYLVTQMGNDKSIKCEQNLGHDTMYWYKQDSKKFLKIMFSYNNKELIINETVPNRFSPKSPDKAHLNLHINSLELGDSAVYFCASSPEMKNIQYFGAGTRLSVL.

The gene calls are TRBV6-1 and TRBJ2-6, with D perhaps matching TRBD1 (6 bases). The CDR3 totals 15 residues. CDR1 is MNHNS, CDR2 SASEGT, per germline. The germline V and J ends were trimmed by 7 bases and 1 base, with 11 bases remaining between them. CDR3 residues: CASTWGPSGANVLTF. CDR3 sequence (DNA): TGTGCCAGCACCTGGGGGCCATCTGGGGCCAACGTCCTGACTTTC.

This clonotype was recorded a few times. The gene calls are TRBV3-1 and TRBJ2-1, with D hard to call. Germline V gives CDR1 LGHDT, CDR2 YNNKEL (reference sequence). This CDR3 has 15 amino acids. The V gene lost 4 bases and the J gene lost 10 bases, with 20 bases spanning the gap. CDR3 region: CASSPVGRLRWEQFF. In DNA, the CDR3 is TGTGCCAGCAGCCCCGTAGGGCGTTTGAGGTGGGAGCAGTTCTTC.

CDR3 in amino acids: CASSDSSSGAGSHHEQYV. The CDR3 DNA follows: TGTGCCAGCAGTGACTCAAGTTCGGGGGCAGGCTCTCACCACGAGCAGTACGTC. The chain links TRBV6-4 to TRBJ2-7; D assignment may be TRBD1 or TRBD2 (6 bases each). CDR1 MRHNA and CDR2 SNTAGT come from the germline V gene. The germline V and J ends were trimmed by 0 bases and 5 bases, with 23 bases remaining between them. CDR3 length equals 18 residues.